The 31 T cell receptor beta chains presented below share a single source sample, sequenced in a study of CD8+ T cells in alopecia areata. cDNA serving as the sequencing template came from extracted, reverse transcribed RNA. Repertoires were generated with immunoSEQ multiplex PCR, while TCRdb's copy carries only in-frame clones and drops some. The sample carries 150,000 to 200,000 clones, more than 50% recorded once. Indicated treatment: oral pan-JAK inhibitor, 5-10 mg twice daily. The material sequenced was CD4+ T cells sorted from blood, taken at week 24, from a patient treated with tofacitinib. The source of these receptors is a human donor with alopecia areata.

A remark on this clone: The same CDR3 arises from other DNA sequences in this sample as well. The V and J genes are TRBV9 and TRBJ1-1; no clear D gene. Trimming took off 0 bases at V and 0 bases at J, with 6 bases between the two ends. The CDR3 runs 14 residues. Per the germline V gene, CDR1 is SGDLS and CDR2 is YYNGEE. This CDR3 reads CASSVEGMNTEAFF. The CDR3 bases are TGTGCCAGCAGCGTAGAAGGGATGAACACTGAAGCTTTCTTT.

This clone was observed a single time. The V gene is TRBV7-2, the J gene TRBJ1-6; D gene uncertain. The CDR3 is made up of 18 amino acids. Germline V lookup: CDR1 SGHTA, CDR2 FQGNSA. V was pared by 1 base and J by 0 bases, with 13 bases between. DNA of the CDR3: TGTGCCAGCAGCTTAGGGGGAGGACCAAGCTCCTATAATTCACCCCTCCACTTT. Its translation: CASSLGGGPSSYNSPLHF.

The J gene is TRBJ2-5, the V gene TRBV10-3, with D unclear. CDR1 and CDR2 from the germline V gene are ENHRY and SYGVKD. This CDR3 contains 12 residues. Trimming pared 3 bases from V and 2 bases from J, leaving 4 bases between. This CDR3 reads CAISEQQETQYF. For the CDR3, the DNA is TGTGCCATCAGTGAACAGCAAGAGACCCAGTACTTC.

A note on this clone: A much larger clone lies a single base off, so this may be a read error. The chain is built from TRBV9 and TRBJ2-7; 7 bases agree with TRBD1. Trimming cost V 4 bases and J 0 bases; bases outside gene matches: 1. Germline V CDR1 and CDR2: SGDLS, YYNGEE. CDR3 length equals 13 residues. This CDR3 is CASSRDSSYEQYF. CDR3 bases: TGTGCCAGCAGCCGGGACAGCTCCTACGAGCAGTACTTC.

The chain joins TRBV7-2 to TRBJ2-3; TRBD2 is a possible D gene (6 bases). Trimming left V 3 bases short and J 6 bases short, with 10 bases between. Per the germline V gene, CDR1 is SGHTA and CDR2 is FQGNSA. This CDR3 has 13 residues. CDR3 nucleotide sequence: TGTGCCAGCAGCTTTCGACTAGAGGATACGCAGTATTTT. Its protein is CASSFRLEDTQYF.

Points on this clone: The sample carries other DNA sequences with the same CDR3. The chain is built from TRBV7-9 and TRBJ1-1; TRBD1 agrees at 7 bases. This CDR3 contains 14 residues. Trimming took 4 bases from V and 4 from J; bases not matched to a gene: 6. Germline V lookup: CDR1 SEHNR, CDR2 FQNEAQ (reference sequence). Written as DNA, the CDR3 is TGTGCCAGCAGCTCCTCAGGGGGGAGCACTGAAGCTTTCTTT. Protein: CASSSSGGSTEAFF.

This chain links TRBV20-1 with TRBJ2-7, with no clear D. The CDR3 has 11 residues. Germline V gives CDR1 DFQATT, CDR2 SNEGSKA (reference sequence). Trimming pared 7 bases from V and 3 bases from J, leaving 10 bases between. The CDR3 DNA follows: TGCAGTGTCCGCTCGGTCTACGAGCAGTACTTC. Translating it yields CSVRSVYEQYF.

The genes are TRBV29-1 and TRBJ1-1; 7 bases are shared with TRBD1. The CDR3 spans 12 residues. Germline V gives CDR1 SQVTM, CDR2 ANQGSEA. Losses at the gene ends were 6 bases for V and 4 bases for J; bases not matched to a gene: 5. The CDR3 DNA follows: TGCAGCGTACAGGGGACGAGCACTGAAGCTTTCTTT. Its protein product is CSVQGTSTEAFF. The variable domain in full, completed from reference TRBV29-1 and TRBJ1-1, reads SAVISQKPSRDICQRGTSLTIQCQVDSQVTMMFWYRQQPGQSLTLIATANQGSEATYESGFVIDKFPISRPNLTFSTLTVSNMSPEDSSIYLCSVQGTSTEAFFGQGTRLTVV.

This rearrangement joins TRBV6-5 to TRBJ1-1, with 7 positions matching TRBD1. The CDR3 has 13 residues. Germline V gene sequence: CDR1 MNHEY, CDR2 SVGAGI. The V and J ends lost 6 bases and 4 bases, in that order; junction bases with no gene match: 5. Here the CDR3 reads CASRKTGSTEAFF. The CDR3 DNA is TGTGCCAGCAGAAAGACAGGGTCCACTGAAGCTTTCTTT.

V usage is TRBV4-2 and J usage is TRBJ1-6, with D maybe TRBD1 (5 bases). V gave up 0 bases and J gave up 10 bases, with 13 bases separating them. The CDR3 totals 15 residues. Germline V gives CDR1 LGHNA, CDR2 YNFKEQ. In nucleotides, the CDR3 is TGTGCCAGCAGCCAAGATCAACAGGTGGGATCACCCCTCCACTTT. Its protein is CASSQDQQVGSPLHF.

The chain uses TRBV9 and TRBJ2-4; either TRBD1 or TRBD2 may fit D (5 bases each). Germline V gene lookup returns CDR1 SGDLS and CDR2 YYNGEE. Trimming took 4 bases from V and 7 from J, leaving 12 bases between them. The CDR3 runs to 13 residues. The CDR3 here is CASSPDGTNIQYF. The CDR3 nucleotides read TGTGCCAGCAGCCCCGATGGGACCAACATTCAGTACTTC. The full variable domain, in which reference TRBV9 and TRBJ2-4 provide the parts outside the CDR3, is DSGVTQTPKHLITATGQRVTLRCSPRSGDLSVYWYQQSLDQGLQFLIQYYNGEERAKGNILERFSAQQFPDLHSELNLSSLELGDSALYFCASSPDGTNIQYFGAGTRLSVL.

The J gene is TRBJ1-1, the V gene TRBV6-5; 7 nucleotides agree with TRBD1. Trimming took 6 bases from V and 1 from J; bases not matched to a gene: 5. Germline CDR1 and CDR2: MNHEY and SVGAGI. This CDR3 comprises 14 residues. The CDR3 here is CASSNRGRNTEAFF. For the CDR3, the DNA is TGTGCCAGCAGCAACAGGGGTCGGAACACTGAAGCTTTCTTT.

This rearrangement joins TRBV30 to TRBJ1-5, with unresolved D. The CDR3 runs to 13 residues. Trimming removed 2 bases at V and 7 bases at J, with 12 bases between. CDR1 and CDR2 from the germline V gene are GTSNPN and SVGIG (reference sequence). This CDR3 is CAWSRAEGQPQHF. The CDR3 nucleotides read TGTGCCTGGAGTAGGGCCGAAGGGCAGCCCCAGCATTTT.

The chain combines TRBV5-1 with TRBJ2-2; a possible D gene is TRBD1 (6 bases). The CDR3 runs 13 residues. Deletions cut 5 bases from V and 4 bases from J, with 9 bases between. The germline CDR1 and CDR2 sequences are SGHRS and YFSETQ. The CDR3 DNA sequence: TGCGCCAGCAGTTCAGGGGCCACCGGGGAGCTGTTTTTT. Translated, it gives CASSSGATGELFF.

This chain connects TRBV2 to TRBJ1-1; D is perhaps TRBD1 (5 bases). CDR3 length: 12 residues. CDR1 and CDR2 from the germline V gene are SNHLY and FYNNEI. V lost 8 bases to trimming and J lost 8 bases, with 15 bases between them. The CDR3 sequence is CASGRDGEEAFF. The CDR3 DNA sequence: TGTGCCAGCGGAAGGGACGGTGAAGAAGCTTTCTTT.

The CDR3 DNA is TGCAGCGTTGATAGGGGGGATACGCAGTATTTT. This sequence encodes CSVDRGDTQYF. The chain joins TRBV29-1 to TRBJ2-3, with D possibly TRBD1 on 6 matching bases. CDR1 and CDR2 from the germline V gene are SQVTM and ANQGSEA. V lost 3 bases to trimming and J lost 6 bases, with 7 bases between them. There are 11 residues in the CDR3.

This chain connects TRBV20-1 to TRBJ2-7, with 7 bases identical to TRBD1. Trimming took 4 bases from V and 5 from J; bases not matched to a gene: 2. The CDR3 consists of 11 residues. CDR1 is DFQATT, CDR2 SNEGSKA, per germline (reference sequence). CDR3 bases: TGCAGTGCTAAAGGGACAGACGAGCAGTACTTC. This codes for CSAKGTDEQYF.

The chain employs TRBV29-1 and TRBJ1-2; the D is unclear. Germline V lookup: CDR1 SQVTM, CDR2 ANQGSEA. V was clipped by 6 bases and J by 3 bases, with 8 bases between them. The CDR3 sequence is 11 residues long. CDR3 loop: CSVDEDYGYTF. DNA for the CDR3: TGCAGCGTGGATGAGGACTATGGCTACACCTTC.

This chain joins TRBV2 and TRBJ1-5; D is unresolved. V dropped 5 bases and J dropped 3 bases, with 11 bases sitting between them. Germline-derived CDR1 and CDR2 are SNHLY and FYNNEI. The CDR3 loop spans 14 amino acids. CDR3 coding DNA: TGTGCCAGCAGTCTGCAACGGGTCAATCAGCCCCAGCATTTT. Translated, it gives CASSLQRVNQPQHF.

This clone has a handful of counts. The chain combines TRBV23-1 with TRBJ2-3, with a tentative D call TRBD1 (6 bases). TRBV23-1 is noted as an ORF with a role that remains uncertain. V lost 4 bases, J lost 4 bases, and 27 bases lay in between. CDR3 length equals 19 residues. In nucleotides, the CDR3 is TGCGCCAGCAGTCTCTTGATACAGGGAGATCAACTCACGGCAGATACGCAGTATTTT. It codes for CASSLLIQGDQLTADTQYF.

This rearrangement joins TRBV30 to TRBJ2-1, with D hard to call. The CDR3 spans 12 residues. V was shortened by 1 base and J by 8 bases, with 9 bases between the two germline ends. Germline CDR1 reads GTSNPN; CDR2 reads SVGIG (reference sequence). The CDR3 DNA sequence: TGTGCCTGGAGTGGGCGTAACTATGAGCAGTTCTTC. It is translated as CAWSGRNYEQFF. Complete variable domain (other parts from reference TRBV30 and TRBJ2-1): SQTIHQWPATLVQPVGSPLSLECTVEGTSNPNLYWYRQAAGRGLQLLFYSVGIGQISSEVPQNLSASRPQDRQFILSSKKLLLSDSGFYLCAWSGRNYEQFFGPGTRLTVL.

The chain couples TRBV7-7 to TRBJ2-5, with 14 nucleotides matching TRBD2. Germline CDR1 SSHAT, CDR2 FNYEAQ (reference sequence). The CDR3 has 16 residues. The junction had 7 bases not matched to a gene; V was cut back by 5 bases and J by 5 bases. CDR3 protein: CASSPRLAGGVETQYF. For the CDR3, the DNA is TGTGCCAGCAGCCCGCGACTAGCGGGGGGGGTCGAGACCCAGTACTTC. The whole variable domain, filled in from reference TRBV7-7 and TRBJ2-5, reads GAGVSQSPRYKVTKRGQDVTLRCDPISSHATLYWYQQALGQGPEFLTYFNYEAQPDKSGLPSDRFSAERPEGSISTLTIQRTEQRDSAMYRCASSPRLAGGVETQYFGPGTRLLVL.

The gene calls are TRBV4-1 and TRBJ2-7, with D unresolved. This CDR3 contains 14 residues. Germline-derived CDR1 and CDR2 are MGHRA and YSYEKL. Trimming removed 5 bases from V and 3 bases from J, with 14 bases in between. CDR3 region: CASSNLGVGYEQYF. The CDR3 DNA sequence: TGCGCCAGCAGCAACTTAGGAGTGGGCTACGAGCAGTACTTC.

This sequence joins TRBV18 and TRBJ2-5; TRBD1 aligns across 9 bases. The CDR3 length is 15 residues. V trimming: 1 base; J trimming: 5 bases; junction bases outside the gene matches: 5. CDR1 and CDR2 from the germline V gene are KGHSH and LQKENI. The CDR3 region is CASSPQGQGPETQYF. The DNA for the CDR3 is TGTGCCAGCTCACCACAAGGACAGGGGCCGGAGACCCAGTACTTC. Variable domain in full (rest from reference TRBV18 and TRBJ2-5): NAGVMQNPRHLVRRRGQEARLRCSPMKGHSHVYWYRQLPEEGLKFMVYLQKENIIDESGMPKERFSAEFPKEGPSILRIQQVVRGDSAAYFCASSPQGQGPETQYFGPGTRLLVL.

The CDR3 DNA sequence: TGTGCCAGCAGCAAACGCACTAGCGGGGGATACGAGCAGTACTTC. Its translation is CASSKRTSGGYEQYF. The rearrangement joins TRBV21-1 to TRBJ2-7; the DNA was not used to check the table's D call, TRBD2. TRBV21-1 is termed a pseudogene. The CDR3 loop spans 15 amino acids.

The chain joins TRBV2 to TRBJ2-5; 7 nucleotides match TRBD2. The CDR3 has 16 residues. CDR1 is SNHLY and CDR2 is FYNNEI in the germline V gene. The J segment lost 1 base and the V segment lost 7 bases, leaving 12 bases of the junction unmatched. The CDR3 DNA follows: TGTGCCAGCAACCAGCGGGGCGCAAACTCCCAAGAGACCCAGTACTTC. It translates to CASNQRGANSQETQYF.

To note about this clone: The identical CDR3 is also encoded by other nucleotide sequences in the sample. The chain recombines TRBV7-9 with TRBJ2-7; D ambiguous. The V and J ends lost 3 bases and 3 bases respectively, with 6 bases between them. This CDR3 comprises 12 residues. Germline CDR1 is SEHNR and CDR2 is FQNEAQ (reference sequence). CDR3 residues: CASSFTSYEQYF. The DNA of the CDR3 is TGTGCCAGCAGCTTTACAAGCTACGAGCAGTACTTC.

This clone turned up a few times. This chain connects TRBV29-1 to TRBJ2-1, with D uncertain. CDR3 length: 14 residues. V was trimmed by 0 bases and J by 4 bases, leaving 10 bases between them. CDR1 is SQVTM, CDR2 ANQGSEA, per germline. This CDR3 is CSVEDLGSYNEQFF. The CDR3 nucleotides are TGCAGCGTTGAAGACTTAGGCTCATACAATGAGCAGTTCTTC.

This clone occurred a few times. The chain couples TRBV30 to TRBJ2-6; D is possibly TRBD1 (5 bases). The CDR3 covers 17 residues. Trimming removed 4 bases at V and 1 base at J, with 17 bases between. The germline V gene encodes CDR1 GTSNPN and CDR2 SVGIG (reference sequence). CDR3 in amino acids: CAWNPGRVRSGANVLTF. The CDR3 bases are TGTGCCTGGAACCCGGGCAGGGTCAGATCTGGGGCCAACGTCCTGACTTTC.

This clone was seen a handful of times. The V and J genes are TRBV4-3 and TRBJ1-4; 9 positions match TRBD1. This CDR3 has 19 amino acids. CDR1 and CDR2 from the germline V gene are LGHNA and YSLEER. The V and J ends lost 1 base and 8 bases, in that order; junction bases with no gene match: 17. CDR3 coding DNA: TGCGCCAGCAGCCAAGTATTTGGGACAGGGATCAACTCGGGGGAAAAACTGTTTTTT. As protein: CASSQVFGTGINSGEKLFF.

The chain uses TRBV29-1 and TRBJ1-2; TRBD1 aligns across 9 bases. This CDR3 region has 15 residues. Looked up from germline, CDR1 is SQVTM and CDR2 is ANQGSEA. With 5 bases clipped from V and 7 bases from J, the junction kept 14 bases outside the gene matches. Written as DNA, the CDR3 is TGCAGCGTTTACGGGGGTAACAGGGGGCACATTGGCTACACCTTC. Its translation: CSVYGGNRGHIGYTF.